This T cell receptor (delta chain) stems from a study of γδ T cells in repeated Plasmodium falciparum infection. Findings and caveats of the study: Over time and infection, Vgamma9/Vdelta2+ repertoires remained highly stable and polyclonal.

Both TRG and TRD chains were sequenced from each sorted sample. TCRdb re-called the multiplex PCR reads with CATT. The data show tens of thousands of delta-chain clones, with about 1.5% seen just once and about 15% held by the top ten. This clone was seen only a few times. Its specificity is unknown. TCRdb assigns this DNA the protein of a much larger clone, which departs from its translation at residue 18; this likely reflects a read error, and the protein shown comes from translating the DNA. Bulk repertoires came from Vgamma9/Vdelta2+ or Vdelta2-negative gammadelta T cells flow-sorted from PBMC. The germline gives CDR1 TSWWSYY, CDR2 QGS. The J segment lost 3 bases and the V segment lost 5 bases, leaving 30 bases of the junction unmatched. This CDR3 comprises 23 residues.

The receptor comes from a pool of human donors (malaria-infected and uninfected, not separated). The chain recombines TRDV1 with TRDJ1; 10 bases are shared with TRDD3. The sequenced material came from gamma-delta T cells from blood. The CDR3 sequence: CALGKGSYESTGGFYLYADKLIF. CDR3 coding DNA: TGTGCTCTTGGGAAAGGGTCCTACGAATCGACTGGGGGATTCTACCTGTACGCCGATAAACTCATCTTT.